This TCR beta chain came from a study of technical replicates of blood from several donors. CDR3 size: 12 residues. With 5 bases clipped from V and 6 bases from J, the junction kept 2 bases outside the gene matches. The germline gives CDR1 MNHEY, CDR2 SVGAGI. Assay: immunoSEQ multiplex PCR; the TCRdb copy retains only in-frame clones and omits some. This table holds some 78,000 clones, 85% to 95% found once. The receptor's source is a human donor in good health. The sample taken for sequencing was T cells isolated from PBMCs. The V gene is TRBV6-5, the J gene TRBJ2-5; 8 bases align to TRBD1. The CDR3 spells CASSRQGKTQYF. DNA for the CDR3: TGTGCCAGCAGTCGACAGGGGAAGACCCAGTACTTC.